This T cell receptor (beta chain) emerged from a study of OX40 agonist ivuxolimab in advanced cancers. V was trimmed by 1 base and J by 6 bases, leaving 11 bases between them. The CDR3 has 14 amino acids. Germline CDR1 is SGHRS and CDR2 is YFSETQ. Clones were sequenced by immunoSEQ multiplex PCR, and TCRdb holds only the in-frame ones, with some missing. This sample has tens of thousands of clones, with about 88% found just once. The chain couples TRBV5-1 to TRBJ2-1; possibly TRBD2 for D (5 bases). This clonotype was obtained from an adult with an advanced solid tumor such as melanoma, head and neck, liver or kidney cancer. The source material was CD4+ or CD8+ T cells sorted from blood, sampled in a trial of the OX40 agonist ivuxolimab. The CDR3 DNA follows: TGCGCCAGCAGCTTGACGGGGTTTGTCAATGAGCAGTTCTTC. Its translation: CASSLTGFVNEQFF.